This entry lists 17 T cell receptor beta chains sequenced from one sample in a study of blood T cells in healthy people across ages. With a J-beta primer mix and a sample-barcoded 5' primer, a second PCR ran about 7 to 12 cycles. TCRdb re-called the 5' RACE reads through MiXCR, storing one row per CDR3 protein. The sample holds 1.2 million to 1.5 million distinct CDR3 sequences, around two fifths seen once. The sample was blood. Source of these receptors: a woman younger than 35 in good health.

The gene calls are TRBV20-1 and TRBJ2-1; 14 bases align to TRBD2. This CDR3 has 15 residues. The trim removed 2 bases at V and 7 bases at J, leaving 4 bases unmatched. CDR1 DFQATT and CDR2 SNEGSKA come from the germline V gene (reference sequence). The CDR3 reads CSARTGLAGENEQFF. The DNA of the CDR3 is TGCAGTGCTAGAACGGGACTAGCGGGAGAAAATGAGCAGTTCTTC.

V is TRBV4-2 and J is TRBJ2-1; either TRBD1 or TRBD2 may fit D (7 bases each). The J call may be incorrect, as the DNA end agrees better with TRBJ2-7. Germline V lookup: CDR1 LGHNA, CDR2 YNFKEQ. The CDR3 runs to 14 residues. In DNA form, the CDR3 reads TGTGCCAGCAGGCAGGGGGGGTCCTACAATGAGCAGTACTTC. Its protein product is CASRQGGSYNEQYF.

This clonotype was observed a few times. The rearrangement joins TRBV5-1 to TRBJ1-1; D unclear. Trimming shortened V by 0 bases and J by 3 bases, and 9 bases separated the two germline ends. CDR3 size: 14 residues. Looked up from germline, CDR1 is SGHRS and CDR2 is YFSETQ. CDR3 nucleotide sequence: TGCGCCAGCAGCTTGGCTGGGTTGGACACTGAAGCTTTCTTT. This translates into CASSLAGLDTEAFF. The variable domain in full, with the rest retrieved from reference TRBV5-1 and TRBJ1-1, is KAGVTQTPRYLIKTRGQQVTLSCSPISGHRSVSWYQQTPGQGLQFLFEYFSETQRNKGNFPGRFSGRQFSNSRSEMNVSTLELGDSALYLCASSLAGLDTEAFFGQGTRLTVV.

The CDR3 loop is CASSHPGQSGAEAFF. CDR3 DNA sequence: TGCGCCAGCAGCCACCCGGGCCAATCGGGGGCTGAAGCTTTCTTT. The chain combines TRBV4-1 with TRBJ1-1; a possible D gene is TRBD1 (5 bases). This CDR3 is 15 amino acids long. V was pared by 3 bases and J by 6 bases, with 17 bases between. The germline V gene encodes CDR1 MGHRA and CDR2 YSYEKL.

This clonotype was recorded at least ten times. Here the CDR3 DNA reads TGTGCCAGCAGCCCGCAGACAGGGCCTGCCTACGAGCAGTACTTC. This translates into CASSPQTGPAYEQYF. The chain links TRBV7-3 to TRBJ2-7, with 7 bases identical to TRBD1. Trimming removed 5 bases from V and 2 bases from J; junction bases left unmatched: 9. The CDR3 consists of 15 residues. The germline CDR1 and CDR2 sequences are SGHTA and FQGTGA.

The gene calls are TRBV24-1 and TRBJ2-1; D is tentatively TRBD1 or TRBD2 (5 bases each). CDR3 length: 16 amino acids. Germline CDR1 KGHDR, CDR2 SFDVKD. Between the trimmed V and J ends, which lost 3 bases and 0 bases, there was a span of 11 bases. The CDR3 DNA is TGTGCCACCAGTGATCGCCGGGACCCCTCCTACAATGAGCAGTTCTTC. Translated, it gives CATSDRRDPSYNEQFF.

This clonotype has just a few counts. The chain is built from TRBV24-1 and TRBJ2-1; TRBD1 matches at 10 bases. Per the germline V gene, CDR1 is KGHDR and CDR2 is SFDVKD. The CDR3 has 15 residues. V dropped 4 bases and J dropped 6; count of bases not matched to a gene: 5. The chain's CDR3 is CATSDPGQGSNEQFF. In DNA, the CDR3 is TGTGCCACCAGTGACCCGGGACAGGGGAGCAATGAGCAGTTCTTC.

The rearrangement joins TRBV27 to TRBJ2-5; 12 nucleotides line up with TRBD2. Germline lookup yields CDR1 MNHEY and CDR2 SMNVEV (reference sequence). V gave up 6 bases and J gave up 5 bases; unmatched junction bases: 7. The CDR3 consists of 15 residues. This CDR3 reads CASSPLGTSGETQYF. CDR3 nucleotides: TGTGCCAGCAGCCCCCTCGGGACTAGCGGGGAGACCCAGTACTTC.

The rearrangement links TRBV3-1 to TRBJ1-6, with D maybe TRBD1 (6 bases). Germline CDR1 and CDR2: LGHDT and YNNKEL (reference sequence). CDR3 size: 13 residues. Trimming stripped 1 base from V and 12 bases from J, with 10 bases between. The CDR3, as DNA: TGTGCCAGCAGCCAAGTGGAGACAGGACCCCTCCACTTT. Its translation: CASSQVETGPLHF. The complete variable domain, with remaining parts taken from reference TRBV3-1 and TRBJ1-6, reads DTAVSQTPKYLVTQMGNDKSIKCEQNLGHDTMYWYKQDSKKFLKIMFSYNNKELIINETVPNRFSPKSPDKAHLNLHINSLELGDSAVYFCASSQVETGPLHFGNGTRLTVT.

This clonotype showed up just a few times. The CDR3 DNA reads TGTGCCTGGAGTGTTCGCGCACGCGCCTACGAGCAGTACTTC. This sequence encodes CAWSVRARAYEQYF. The genes are TRBV30 and TRBJ2-7; D gene ambiguous. The length of the CDR3 is 14 residues. In germline, CDR1 is GTSNPN, CDR2 SVGIG (reference sequence). The V gene lost 0 bases and the J gene lost 2 bases, with 11 bases spanning the gap.

This clonotype was detected only a few times. The genes are TRBV10-3 and TRBJ2-7; D ambiguous. The germline CDR1 and CDR2 sequences are ENHRY and SYGVKD. V was cut by 6 bases and J by 2 bases, with 11 bases left in between. The CDR3 length is 13 residues. The CDR3 nucleotides read TGTGCCATCAGCTCCCCACGCACCTACGAGCAGTACTTC. Its translation: CAISSPRTYEQYF.

This clonotype was observed a handful of times. This chain links TRBV25-1 with TRBJ2-5; D is unclear. Trimming shortened V by 1 base and J by 7 bases, and 13 bases separated the two germline ends. The germline V gene encodes CDR1 MGHDK and CDR2 SYGVNS. The CDR3 is 14 residues long. DNA of the CDR3: TGTGCCAGCAGTGAATCCTGGACGTGGGGGACCCAGTACTTC. This gives the protein CASSESWTWGTQYF.

This clonotype turned up a few times. The chain carries TRBV2 and TRBJ2-3, with D possibly being TRBD2 (5 bases). Germline loops: CDR1 SNHLY, CDR2 FYNNEI. The ends were cut back, 8 bases at V and 3 bases at J, with 15 bases in the middle. The CDR3 is 14 residues long. CDR3 region: CASHTPRGTDTQYF. The DNA of the CDR3 is TGTGCCAGCCATACGCCGCGAGGGACAGATACGCAGTATTTT. The variable domain in full, completed from reference TRBV2 and TRBJ2-3, reads EPEVTQTPSHQVTQMGQEVILRCVPISNHLYFYWYRQILGQKVEFLVSFYNNEISEKSEIFDDQFSVERPDGSNFTLKIRSTKLEDSAMYFCASHTPRGTDTQYFGPGTRLTVL.

J is TRBJ2-1 and V is TRBV9, with 12 bases that match TRBD2. CDR1 is SGDLS and CDR2 is YYNGEE in the germline V gene. This CDR3 is 16 amino acids long. V shed 4 bases and J 7 bases; nucleotides not matched to a gene: 9. The CDR3 reads CASSLPGTSGSNEQFF. The CDR3 DNA reads as TGTGCCAGCAGCCTTCCCGGGACTAGCGGGTCGAATGAGCAGTTCTTC.

DNA for the CDR3: TGTGCCAGCAGGGGCGTAGCGGGGGCCGAGCAGTACTTC. Translation: CASRGVAGAEQYF. This chain uses TRBV28 with TRBJ2-7; the match to TRBD2 covers 9 bases. The ends lost 6 bases at V and 6 bases at J; junction bases unmatched: 6. In germline, CDR1 is MDHEN, CDR2 SYDVKM. CDR3 size: 13 residues.

As for this clonotype: Compared with germline, one end of the junction differs, possibly owing to a read error. CDR3: CASSLPRPDQPRHF. CDR3 nucleotides: TGTGCCAGCAGTTTACCCCGACCCGATCAGCCCCGGCATTTT. V gene TRBV28 combines with J gene TRBJ1-5; D remains unclear. Germline CDR1 and CDR2: MDHEN and SYDVKM. This CDR3 is 14 amino acids long.

Only a few counts were recorded for this clonotype. This chain uses TRBV6-2 or TRBV6-3 with TRBJ2-3; 7 nucleotides match TRBD1. Germline V CDR1 and CDR2: MNHEY, SVGEGT. CDR3 length: 16 residues. V dropped 6 bases and J dropped 6; count of bases not matched to a gene: 15. CDR3 in DNA: TGTGCCAGCAGCTCGATCCGAGACAGGGCCCCGGATACGCAGTATTTT. Residues: CASSSIRDRAPDTQYF.